Listed below are T cell receptor beta chains from one sample, sequenced in a study of T cell repertoires in cytomegalovirus infection. What these receptors recognize is not known. TCRdb redid the calling of the reads with MiXCR, one entry per CDR3 protein. The repertoire includes fewer than 850,000 distinct CDR3 sequences, 25% to 30% of them detected once, and around 13% sits in the top ten. Sequenced here: cultured CD8+ T cells from PBMCs, sampled from culture after CMV antigen stimulation. These receptors were taken from a human donor in good health (CMV status not recorded). Some clones in this sample may be carry-over from other donors' samples. CDR3s include the opening cysteine and the closing phenylalanine or tryptophan. A D gene is named only where the DNA matches it firmly. Rows give clone size only sometimes, using once, few, many, or a class for an expanded clone.

d_gene: .
j_gene: TRBJ2-7
v_gene: TRBV6-6
abundance: few
CDR3aa: CASSEREFYEQYF
CDR3nt: TGTGCCAGCAGCGAACGGGAATTCTACGAGCAGTACTTC

d_gene: .
j_gene: TRBJ2-5
v_gene: TRBV7-6
abundance: many
CDR3aa: CASSPRGGDQETQYF
CDR3nt: TGTGCCAGCAGCCCCAGGGGAGGAGATCAAGAGACCCAGTACTTC

d_gene: .
j_gene: TRBJ2-1
v_gene: TRBV4-1
abundance: .
CDR3aa: CASSPILRYGDDEQFF
CDR3nt: TGCGCCAGCAGCCCTATCCTCAGGTACGGTGATGATGAGCAGTTCTTC

d_gene: TRBD2
j_gene: TRBJ2-1
v_gene: TRBV10-3
abundance: .
CDR3aa: CAISDPGLAGHYNEQFF
CDR3nt: TGTGCCATCAGTGACCCAGGACTAGCGGGTCATTACAATGAGCAGTTCTTC

d_gene: .
j_gene: TRBJ1-1
v_gene: TRBV19
abundance: .
CDR3aa: CASIAGYTEAFF
CDR3nt: TGTGCCAGTATTGCAGGGTACACTGAAGCTTTCTTT

d_gene: TRBD1
j_gene: TRBJ1-1
v_gene: TRBV27
abundance: many
CDR3aa: CASSFRGGNTEAFF
CDR3nt: TGTGCCAGCAGCTTCAGGGGGGGGAACACTGAAGCTTTCTTT

d_gene: TRBD2
j_gene: TRBJ2-5
v_gene: TRBV12-3/TRBV12-4
abundance: .
CDR3aa: CASRSSSGGNQETQYF
CDR3nt: TGTGCCAGCAGGTCATCTAGCGGGGGGAACCAAGAGACCCAGTACTTC

d_gene: .
j_gene: TRBJ2-3
v_gene: TRBV27
abundance: .
CDR3aa: CASSFGRHDTQYF
CDR3nt: TGTGCCAGCAGTTTCGGAAGGCATGATACGCAGTATTTT

d_gene: .
j_gene: TRBJ1-1
v_gene: TRBV6-6
abundance: .
CDR3aa: CASSYSGGLSEAFF
CDR3nt: TGTGCCAGCAGTTACTCCGGAGGCCTCTCTGAAGCTTTCTTT

d_gene: TRBD2
j_gene: TRBJ2-1
v_gene: TRBV7-9
abundance: .
CDR3aa: CASSYLAGGNEQFF
CDR3nt: TGTGCCAGCAGCTACCTAGCGGGGGGGAATGAGCAGTTCTTC

d_gene: TRBD1
j_gene: TRBJ1-1
v_gene: TRBV3-1
abundance: .
CDR3aa: CASSQPKAGQGDTEAFF
CDR3nt: TGTGCCAGCAGCCAACCGAAAGCCGGACAGGGAGACACTGAAGCTTTCTTT

d_gene: TRBD1
j_gene: TRBJ2-3
v_gene: TRBV10-3
abundance: .
CDR3aa: CAIKGQDHTDTQYF
CDR3nt: TGTGCCATCAAAGGACAGGACCACACAGATACGCAGTATTTT

d_gene: .
j_gene: TRBJ1-2
v_gene: TRBV27
abundance: few
CDR3aa: CASSSGPWGYGYTF
CDR3nt: TGTGCCAGCAGCTCGGGACCCTGGGGGTATGGCTACACCTTC

d_gene: TRBD2
j_gene: TRBJ2-1
v_gene: TRBV7-2
abundance: many
CDR3aa: CASSSVNFQRGYNEQFF
CDR3nt: TGTGCCAGCAGCTCGGTGAATTTCCAGCGGGGTTACAATGAGCAGTTCTTC

d_gene: .
j_gene: TRBJ1-1
v_gene: TRBV24-1
abundance: .
CDR3aa: CATSDLPGHGRHTEAFF
CDR3nt: TGTGCCACCAGTGATTTGCCGGGGCACGGCAGACACACTGAAGCTTTCTTT

d_gene: TRBD2
j_gene: TRBJ2-1
v_gene: TRBV4-1
abundance: .
CDR3aa: CASSRLLPGLAGGPNEQFF
CDR3nt: TGCGCCAGCAGCCGCCTGCTTCCGGGACTAGCGGGGGGGCCGAATGAGCAGTTCTTC

d_gene: .
j_gene: TRBJ2-3
v_gene: TRBV6-2/TRBV6-3
abundance: .
CDR3aa: CASSYSQGLLRGDTQYF
CDR3nt: TGTGCCAGCAGTTACTCTCAGGGACTCCTTAGGGGAGATACGCAGTATTTT